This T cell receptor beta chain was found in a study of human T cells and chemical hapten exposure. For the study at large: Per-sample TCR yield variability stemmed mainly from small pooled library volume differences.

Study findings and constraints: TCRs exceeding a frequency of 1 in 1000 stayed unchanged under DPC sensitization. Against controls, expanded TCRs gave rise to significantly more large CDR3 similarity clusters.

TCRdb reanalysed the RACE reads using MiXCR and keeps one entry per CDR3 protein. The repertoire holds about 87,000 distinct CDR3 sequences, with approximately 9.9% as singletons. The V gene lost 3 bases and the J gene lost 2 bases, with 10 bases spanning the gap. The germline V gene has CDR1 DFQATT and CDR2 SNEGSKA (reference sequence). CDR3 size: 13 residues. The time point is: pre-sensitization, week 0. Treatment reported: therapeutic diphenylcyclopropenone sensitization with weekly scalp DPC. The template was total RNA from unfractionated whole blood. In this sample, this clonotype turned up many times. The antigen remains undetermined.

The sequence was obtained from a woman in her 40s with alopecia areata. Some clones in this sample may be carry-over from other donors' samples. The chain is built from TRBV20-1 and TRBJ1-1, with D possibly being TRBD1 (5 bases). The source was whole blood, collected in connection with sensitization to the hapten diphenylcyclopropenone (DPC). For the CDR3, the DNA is TGCAGTGCTAGCTGGGGCTTAAACACTGAAGCTTTCTTT. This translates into CSASWGLNTEAFF.